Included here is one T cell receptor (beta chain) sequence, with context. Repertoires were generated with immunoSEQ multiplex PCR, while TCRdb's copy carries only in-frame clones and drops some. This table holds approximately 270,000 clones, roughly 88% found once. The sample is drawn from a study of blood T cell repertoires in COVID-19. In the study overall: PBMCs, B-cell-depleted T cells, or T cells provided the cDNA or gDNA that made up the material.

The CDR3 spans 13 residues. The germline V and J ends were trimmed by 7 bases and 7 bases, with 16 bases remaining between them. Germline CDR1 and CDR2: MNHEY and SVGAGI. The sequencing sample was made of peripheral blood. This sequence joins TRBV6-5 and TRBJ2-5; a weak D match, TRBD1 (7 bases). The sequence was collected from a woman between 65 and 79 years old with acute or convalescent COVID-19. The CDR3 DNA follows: TGTGCCAGCATGACAGGGTGGGGAGGGACCCAGTACTTC. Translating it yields CASMTGWGGTQYF.